This is a list of T cell receptor beta chains from one sample in a study of blood T cell repertoires in COVID-19. The protocol was immunoSEQ multiplex PCR, while the TCRdb copy is restricted to in-frame clones and leaves out a portion. Altogether approximately 240,000 clones are present, around nine tenths being singletons, with the ten largest covering roughly 0.8%. Sequences were obtained from peripheral blood. These receptors were taken from a young man with COVID-19, enrolled during active disease. CDR3s include the opening cysteine and the closing phenylalanine or tryptophan. The D gene is left open where the match is weak. Not all rows give a size; the values are once, few, many and, for expanded clones, a class.

TRBV6-2/TRBV6-3,TRBJ1-5,-,-,CASSYLRGVGQPQHF,TGTGCCAGCAGTTACCTGCGGGGAGTGGGCCAGCCCCAGCATTTT
TRBV7-9,TRBJ1-2,-,TRBD1,CASSPGTGATIYGYTF,TGTGCCAGCAGCCCCGGGACAGGGGCAACGATCTATGGCTACACCTTC
TRBV18,TRBJ1-2,once,TRBD1,CASSPWDRNRGGYTF,TGTGCCAGCTCACCGTGGGACAGAAATCGAGGTGGCTACACCTTC
TRBV24-1,TRBJ2-7,-,-,CATSDLEVPYEQYF,TGTGCCACCAGTGATTTGGAGGTTCCCTACGAGCAGTACTTC
TRBV6-1,TRBJ1-6,-,-,CASSDRGSYNSPLHF,TGTGCCAGCAGTGACAGGGGTTCCTATAATTCACCCCTCCACTTT
TRBV7-9,TRBJ2-7,-,TRBD2,CASSRSGGLSYEQYF,TGTGCCAGCAGCCGAAGCGGGGGCCTTTCCTACGAGCAGTACTTC
TRBV5-4,TRBJ2-7,-,TRBD2,CASSREAGEHYEQYF,TGTGCCAGCAGCAGGGAAGCGGGGGAGCATTACGAGCAGTACTTC
TRBV6-6,TRBJ1-1,few,-,CASSDTQGSGTEAFF,TGTGCCAGCAGTGACACTCAGGGGAGTGGCACTGAAGCTTTCTTT
TRBV6-5,TRBJ1-1,-,TRBD1,CASRGGGVGNTEAFF,TGTGCCAGCAGAGGAGGGGGCGTTGGGAACACTGAAGCTTTCTTT
TRBV3-1/TRBV3-2,TRBJ2-7,-,-,CASSAGPYEQYF,TGTGCCAGCAGCGCGGGGCCCTACGAGCAGTACTTC
TRBV19,TRBJ1-3,-,-,CASSTTVDSGNTIYF,TGTGCCAGTAGTACGACAGTGGACTCTGGAAACACCATATATTTT
TRBV29-1,TRBJ1-4,-,-,CSVGKEEKLFF,TGCAGCGTTGGGAAGGAGGAAAAACTGTTTTTT
TRBV6-5,TRBJ2-7,-,-,CASSQDSRSYEQYF,TGTGCCAGCAGTCAGGACTCCCGCTCCTACGAGCAGTACTTC
TRBV11-3,TRBJ2-2,-,-,CASSSFGDTGELFF,TGTGCCAGCAGCTCCTTCGGGGACACCGGGGAGCTGTTTTTT
TRBV2,TRBJ1-6,-,-,CASRGLGSPLHF,TGTGCCAGCAGAGGACTGGGTTCACCCCTCCACTTT
TRBV6-6,TRBJ2-1,-,TRBD1,CASTQTGDNTEFF,TGTGCCAGCACCCAGACAGGGGACAACACAGAGTTCTTC
TRBV6-5,TRBJ2-5,-,-,CASNRETQYF,TGTGCCAGCAACAGGGAGACCCAGTACTTC
TRBV1,TRBJ2-2,-,-,CTSSQDRGKNTGELFF,TGCACCAGCAGCCAAGACCGGGGTAAGAACACCGGGGAGCTGTTTTTT
TRBV20-1,TRBJ1-2,-,TRBD1,CSASRDRDHYTF,TGCAGTGCTAGTAGGGACAGGGACCACTACACCTTC
TRBV21-1,TRBJ1-5,-,-,CASSNPDRGTQPQHF,TGTGCCAGCAGCAATCCAGACAGGGGCACCCAGCCCCAGCATTTT